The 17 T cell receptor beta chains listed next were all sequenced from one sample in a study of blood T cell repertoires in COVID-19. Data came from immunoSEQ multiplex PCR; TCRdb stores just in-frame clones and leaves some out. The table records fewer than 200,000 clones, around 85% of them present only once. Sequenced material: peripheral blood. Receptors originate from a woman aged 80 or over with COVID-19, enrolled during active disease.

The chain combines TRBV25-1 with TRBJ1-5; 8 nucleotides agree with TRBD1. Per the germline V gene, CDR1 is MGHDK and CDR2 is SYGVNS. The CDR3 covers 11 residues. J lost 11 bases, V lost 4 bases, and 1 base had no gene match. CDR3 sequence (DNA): TGTGCCAGCAGTGCGACAGGGGCCCAGCATTTT. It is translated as CASSATGAQHF.

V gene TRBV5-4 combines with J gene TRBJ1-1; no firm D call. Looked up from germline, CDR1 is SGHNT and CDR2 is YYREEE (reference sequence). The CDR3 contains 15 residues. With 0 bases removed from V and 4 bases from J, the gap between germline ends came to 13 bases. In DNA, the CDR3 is TGTGCCAGCAGCTTGGCCTTCCGGGCGGGCACTGAAGCTTTCTTT. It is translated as CASSLAFRAGTEAFF.

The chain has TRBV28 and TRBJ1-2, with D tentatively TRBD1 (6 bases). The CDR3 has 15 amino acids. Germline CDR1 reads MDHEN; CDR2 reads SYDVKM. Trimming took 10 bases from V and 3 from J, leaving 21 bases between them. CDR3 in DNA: TGTGCCATTAAAGCGGGGGGCTCCCCTTACTATGGCTACACCTTC. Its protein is CAIKAGGSPYYGYTF.

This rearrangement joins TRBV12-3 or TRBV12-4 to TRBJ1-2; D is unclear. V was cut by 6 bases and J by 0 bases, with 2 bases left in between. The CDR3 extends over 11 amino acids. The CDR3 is CASSTNYGYTF. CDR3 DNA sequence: TGTGCCAGCAGCACTAACTATGGCTACACCTTC.

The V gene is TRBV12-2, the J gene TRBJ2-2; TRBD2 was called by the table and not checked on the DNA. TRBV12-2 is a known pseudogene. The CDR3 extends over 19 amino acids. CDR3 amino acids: CASRLAVQGLAGNTGELFF. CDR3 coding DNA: TGTGCAAGTCGCTTAGCGGTACAGGGACTAGCCGGGAACACCGGGGAGCTGTTTTTT.

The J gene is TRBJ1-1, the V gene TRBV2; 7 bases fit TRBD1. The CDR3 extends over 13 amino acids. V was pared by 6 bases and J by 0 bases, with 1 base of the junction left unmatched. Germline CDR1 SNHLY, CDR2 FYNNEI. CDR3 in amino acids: CASRQGLNTEAFF. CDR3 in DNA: TGTGCCAGCAGACAGGGGCTGAACACTGAAGCTTTCTTT. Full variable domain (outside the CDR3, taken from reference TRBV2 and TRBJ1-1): EPEVTQTPSHQVTQMGQEVILRCVPISNHLYFYWYRQILGQKVEFLVSFYNNEISEKSEIFDDQFSVERPDGSNFTLKIRSTKLEDSAMYFCASRQGLNTEAFFGQGTRLTVV.

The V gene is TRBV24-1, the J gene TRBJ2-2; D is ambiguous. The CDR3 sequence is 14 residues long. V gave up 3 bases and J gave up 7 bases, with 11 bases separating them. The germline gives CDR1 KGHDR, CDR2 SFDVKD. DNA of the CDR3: TGTGCCACCAGTGATCCCCCCCCGGGCGGGGAGCTGTTTTTT. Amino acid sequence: CATSDPPPGGELFF.

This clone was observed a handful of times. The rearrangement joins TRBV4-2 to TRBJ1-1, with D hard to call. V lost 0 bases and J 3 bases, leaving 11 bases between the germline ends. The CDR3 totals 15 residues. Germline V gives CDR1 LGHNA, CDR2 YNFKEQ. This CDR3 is CASSQDHGEDTEAFF. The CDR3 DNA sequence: TGTGCCAGCAGCCAAGATCACGGAGAGGACACTGAAGCTTTCTTT.

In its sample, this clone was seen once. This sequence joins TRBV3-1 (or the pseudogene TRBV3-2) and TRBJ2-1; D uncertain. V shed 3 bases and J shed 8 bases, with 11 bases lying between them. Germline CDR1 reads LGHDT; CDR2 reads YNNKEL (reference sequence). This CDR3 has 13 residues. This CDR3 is CASSQATADEQFF. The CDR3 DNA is TGTGCCAGCAGCCAGGCAACGGCGGATGAGCAGTTCTTC.

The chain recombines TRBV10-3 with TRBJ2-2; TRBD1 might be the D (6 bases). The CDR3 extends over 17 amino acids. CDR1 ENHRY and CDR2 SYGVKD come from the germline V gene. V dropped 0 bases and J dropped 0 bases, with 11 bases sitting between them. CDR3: CAISESGTPANTGELFF. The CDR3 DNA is TGTGCCATCAGTGAGTCGGGGACACCCGCGAACACCGGGGAGCTGTTTTTT.

The CDR3 DNA sequence: TGTGCCAGCAGAAGACTCCCTGGGACAGGGGGCGCAAGGACTGAAGCTTTCTTT. Encoded protein: CASRRLPGTGGARTEAFF. The chain couples TRBV28 to TRBJ1-1; 12 bases line up with TRBD1. Germline CDR1 MDHEN, CDR2 SYDVKM. The J segment lost 5 bases and the V segment lost 6 bases, leaving 16 bases of the junction unmatched. The CDR3 is made up of 18 amino acids.

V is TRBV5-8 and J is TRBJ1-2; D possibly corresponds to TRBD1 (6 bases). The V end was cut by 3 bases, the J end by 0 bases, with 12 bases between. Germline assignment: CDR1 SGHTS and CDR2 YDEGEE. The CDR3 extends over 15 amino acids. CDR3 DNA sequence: TGTGCCAGCAGCTACTCGACAGGATCTAACTATGGCTACACCTTC. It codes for CASSYSTGSNYGYTF.

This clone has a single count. The CDR3 here is CASSQVFAGGEKLFF. In nucleotides, the CDR3 is TGCGCCAGCAGCCAAGTTTTCGCCGGGGGGGAAAAACTGTTTTTT. The rearrangement links TRBV4-1 to TRBJ1-4; the D gene is possibly TRBD1 (5 bases). The CDR3 covers 15 residues. V was shortened by 1 base and J by 8 bases, with 14 bases between the two germline ends. Germline V lookup: CDR1 MGHRA, CDR2 YSYEKL.

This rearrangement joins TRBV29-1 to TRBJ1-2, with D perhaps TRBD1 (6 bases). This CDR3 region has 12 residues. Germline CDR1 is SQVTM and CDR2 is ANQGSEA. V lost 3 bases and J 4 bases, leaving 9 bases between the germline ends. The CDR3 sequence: CSVEGASYGYTF. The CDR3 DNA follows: TGCAGCGTTGAGGGGGCTAGCTATGGCTACACCTTC.

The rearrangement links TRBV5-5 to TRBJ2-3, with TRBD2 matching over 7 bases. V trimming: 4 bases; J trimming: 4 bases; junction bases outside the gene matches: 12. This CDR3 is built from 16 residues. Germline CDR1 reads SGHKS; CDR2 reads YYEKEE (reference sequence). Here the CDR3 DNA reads TGTGCCAGCAGCCTCGGGACTAACGGGTACGCAGATACGCAGTATTTT. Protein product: CASSLGTNGYADTQYF.

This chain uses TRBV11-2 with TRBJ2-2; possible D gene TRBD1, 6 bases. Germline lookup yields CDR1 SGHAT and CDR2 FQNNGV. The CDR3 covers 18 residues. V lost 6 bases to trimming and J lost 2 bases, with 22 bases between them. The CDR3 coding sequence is TGTGCCAGCAGTCTAGTAAGGCAGGGACAAGGCAACACCGGGGAGCTGTTTTTT. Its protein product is CASSLVRQGQGNTGELFF.

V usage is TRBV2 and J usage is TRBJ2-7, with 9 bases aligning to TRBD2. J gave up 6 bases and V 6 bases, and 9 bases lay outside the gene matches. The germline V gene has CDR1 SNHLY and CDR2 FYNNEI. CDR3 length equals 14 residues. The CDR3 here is CASSPGTSTPEQYF. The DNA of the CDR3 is TGTGCCAGCAGCCCCGGGACTAGCACCCCCGAGCAGTACTTC.